Sequencing of this T cell receptor (beta chain) was carried out in a study of T cell responses to AZD1222 COVID-19 vaccine. Whole-study results and caveats: Clonal diversity was possibly underestimated, and the donors were mostly white British, with more females. Repertoires were sampled only after the peak T cell response. Only a handful of AZD1222 recipients, six or seven in all, had baseline seropositivity. Vaccine-associated CD4 TCRs spanned spike, dominant at 160-218 and 743-854.

This clone occurred once. Its antigen is not known. Other DNA sequences of this sample code for an identical CDR3. Profiled with immunoSEQ multiplex PCR; TCRdb holds only in-frame clones, not every one. Of approximately 150,000 clones listed, around nine tenths are singletons. V lost 1 base and J lost 4; bases outside the gene matches: 2. CDR1 MDHEN and CDR2 SYDVKM come from the germline V gene. The CDR3 has 15 residues. The source material was peripheral blood, sampled on day 0 of AZD1222 vaccination. The gene calls are TRBV28 and TRBJ1-5, with 9 bases aligning to TRBD1. The source is an adult in good health. The DNA of the CDR3 is TGTGCCAGCAGTTTATTTGGACAGGGGAATCAGCCCCAGCATTTT. Translated, it gives CASSLFGQGNQPQHF.